Following are 10 T cell receptor beta chains from one sample sequenced in a study of T cells in Graves' hyperthyroidism and ophthalmopathy. Authors of the study amplified TCR beta CDR3 regions from RNA transcripts. HTBI primers drove first-round RT-PCR of the TCR CDR3. In TCRdb, the multiplex PCR reads were re-called with MiXCR into one record per CDR3 protein. The repertoire includes approximately 600,000 distinct CDR3 sequences, about a fifth of them detected once, and 34% sits in the top ten. The sequenced sample consisted of blood. The receptors come from a man younger than 45 with Graves' ophthalmopathy.

This clonotype was seen at least ten times. This chain links TRBV6-1 with TRBJ2-3; 9 nucleotides match TRBD1. The CDR3 totals 19 residues. With V trimmed by 5 bases and J by 3 bases, 18 bases remained unmatched. Germline V gives CDR1 MNHNS, CDR2 SASEGT. The CDR3 nucleotides read TGTGCCAGCAGTAATTCCTCAACCGGGACAGGGTACCCGACAGATACGCAGTATTTT. This gives the protein CASSNSSTGTGYPTDTQYF.

This clonotype was seen many times. The chain combines TRBV11-2 with TRBJ2-7; possible D gene TRBD2, 5 bases. The CDR3 runs to 15 residues. Trimming removed 1 base from V and 4 bases from J, with 14 bases in between. Germline values: CDR1 SGHAT, CDR2 FQNNGV. This CDR3 is CASSLVLASNYEQYF. The CDR3 DNA sequence: TGTGCCAGCAGCTTAGTCCTAGCATCCAATTACGAGCAGTACTTC. The whole variable domain, remainder taken from reference TRBV11-2 and TRBJ2-7, is EAGVAQSPRYKIIEKRQSVAFWCNPISGHATLYWYQQILGQGPKLLIQFQNNGVVDDSQLPKDRFSAERLKGVDSTLKIQPAKLEDSAVYLCASSLVLASNYEQYFGPGTRLTVT.

The sample holds a few counts of this clonotype. CDR3 nucleotide sequence: TGTGCCAGCAGGGACAGGGGACCAGATACGCAGTATTTT. Protein product: CASRDRGPDTQYF. This chain joins TRBV28 and TRBJ2-3; 9 nucleotides agree with TRBD1. Germline-derived CDR1 and CDR2 are MDHEN and SYDVKM. The CDR3 has 13 residues. V lost 6 bases, J lost 4 bases, and 2 bases stayed unmatched.

The chain recombines TRBV20-1 with TRBJ2-5; 7 nucleotides agree with TRBD2. The CDR3 has 16 amino acids. V gave up 8 bases and J gave up 9 bases; unmatched junction bases: 24. From germline, CDR1 is DFQATT and CDR2 SNEGSKA (reference sequence). As DNA, the CDR3 is TGCAGTCATGTTTATTTGCCTAGCGGCAGTGGGGAGGCCCAGTACTTC. Protein product: CSHVYLPSGSGEAQYF.

This clonotype was counted only a few times. V gene TRBV30 combines with J gene TRBJ1-6; D gene ambiguous. The CDR3 length is 12 residues. V was trimmed by 2 bases and J by 7 bases, leaving 6 bases between them. Germline CDR1 and CDR2: GTSNPN and SVGIG (reference sequence). For the CDR3, the DNA is TGTGCCTGGAGTTATCAGAATTCACCCCTCCACTTT. Its protein product is CAWSYQNSPLHF. Looking up the rest from reference TRBV30 and TRBJ1-6 gives the full variable domain: SQTIHQWPATLVQPVGSPLSLECTVEGTSNPNLYWYRQAAGRGLQLLFYSVGIGQISSEVPQNLSASRPQDRQFILSSKKLLLSDSGFYLCAWSYQNSPLHFGNGTRLTVT.

This chain uses TRBV20-1 with TRBJ2-7, with D possibly being TRBD2 (6 bases). This CDR3 is 13 amino acids long. Germline assignment: CDR1 DFQATT and CDR2 SNEGSKA (reference sequence). Between the trimmed V and J ends, which lost 4 bases and 3 bases, there was a span of 13 bases. The CDR3 region is CSATGTVIYEQYF. DNA for the CDR3: TGCAGTGCTACGGGGACTGTCATCTACGAGCAGTACTTC.

In its sample, this clonotype was seen many times. The chain recombines TRBV12-5 with TRBJ2-2; no clear D gene. Germline loops: CDR1 LGHNT, CDR2 FRNRAP. The CDR3 spans 14 residues. V was shortened by 1 base and J by 8 bases, with 11 bases between the two germline ends. DNA for the CDR3: TGTGCTAGTGGTTTGGACCTTCGCGCTGGGGAGCTGTTTTTT. Translated, it gives CASGLDLRAGELFF.

This clonotype is medium-sized (0.01 to 0.1%) in the sample. This chain uses TRBV3-1 with TRBJ2-5; D is possibly TRBD2 (5 bases). This CDR3 comprises 14 residues. Germline V gene data show CDR1 as LGHDT and CDR2 as YNNKEL (reference sequence). Trimming pared 2 bases from V and 7 bases from J, leaving 14 bases between. For the CDR3, the DNA is TGTGCCAGCAGCCAACCGACGGACTCGGGGACCCAGTACTTC. Protein sequence: CASSQPTDSGTQYF.

The chain is built from TRBV28 and TRBJ2-1; tentatively, D is TRBD1 (6 bases). Germline CDR1 is MDHEN and CDR2 is SYDVKM. There are 14 residues in the CDR3. Between the trimmed V and J ends, which lost 2 bases and 5 bases, there was a span of 10 bases. The CDR3 sequence: CASSLMDRDNEQFF. CDR3 coding DNA: TGTGCCAGCAGTTTAATGGACAGAGACAATGAGCAGTTCTTC.

This clonotype was seen once. The junction does not match germline at one end; this may be a read error. The chain uses TRBV6-1 and TRBJ1-3, with 9 positions matching TRBD1. This CDR3 comprises 14 residues. Germline loops: CDR1 MNHNS, CDR2 SASEGT. CDR3 residues: CASSESGQGSTIYF. As DNA, the CDR3 is TGTGCCAGCAGTGAGTCGGGACAGGGAAGCACCATATATTTT.